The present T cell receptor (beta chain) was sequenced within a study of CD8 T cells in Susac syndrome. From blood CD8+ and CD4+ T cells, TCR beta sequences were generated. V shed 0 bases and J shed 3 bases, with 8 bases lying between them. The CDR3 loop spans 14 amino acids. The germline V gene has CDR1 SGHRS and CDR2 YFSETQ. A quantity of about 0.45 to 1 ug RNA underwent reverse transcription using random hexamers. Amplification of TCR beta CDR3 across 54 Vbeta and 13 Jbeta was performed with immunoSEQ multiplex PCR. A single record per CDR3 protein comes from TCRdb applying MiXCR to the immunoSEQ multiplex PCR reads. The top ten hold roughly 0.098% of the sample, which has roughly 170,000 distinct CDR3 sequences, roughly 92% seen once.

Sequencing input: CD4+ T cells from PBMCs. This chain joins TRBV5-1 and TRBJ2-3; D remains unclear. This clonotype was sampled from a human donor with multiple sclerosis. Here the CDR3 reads CASSLDLPTDTQYF. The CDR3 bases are TGCGCCAGCAGCTTGGATTTGCCGACAGATACGCAGTATTTT.